The clone carrying this T cell receptor (beta chain) has more than one count but fewer than ten. This entry comes from a study of human T cells and chemical hapten exposure. CDR3 length equals 15 residues. CDR1 is MDHEN, CDR2 SYDVKM, per germline. V lost 2 bases and J lost 0, with 11 bases in between. One entry per CDR3 protein results from TCRdb running MiXCR on the RACE reads. The table lists 130,000 or so distinct CDR3 sequences, roughly 10% of them singletons. The sample's time point: patch test 3, about 24 weeks after DPC sensitization. Documented treatment: therapeutic diphenylcyclopropenone sensitization with weekly scalp DPC.

This chain connects TRBV28 to TRBJ2-7; no firm D call. The sequencing here drew on whole blood, taken in connection with sensitization to the hapten diphenylcyclopropenone (DPC). The sequence derives from a woman aged 45-59 years with alopecia areata. Some clones in this sample may be carry-over from other donors' samples. CDR3 nucleotide sequence: TGTGCCAGCAGTTTAGTTCTGGATATCTCCTACGAGCAGTACTTC. Protein product: CASSLVLDISYEQYF.